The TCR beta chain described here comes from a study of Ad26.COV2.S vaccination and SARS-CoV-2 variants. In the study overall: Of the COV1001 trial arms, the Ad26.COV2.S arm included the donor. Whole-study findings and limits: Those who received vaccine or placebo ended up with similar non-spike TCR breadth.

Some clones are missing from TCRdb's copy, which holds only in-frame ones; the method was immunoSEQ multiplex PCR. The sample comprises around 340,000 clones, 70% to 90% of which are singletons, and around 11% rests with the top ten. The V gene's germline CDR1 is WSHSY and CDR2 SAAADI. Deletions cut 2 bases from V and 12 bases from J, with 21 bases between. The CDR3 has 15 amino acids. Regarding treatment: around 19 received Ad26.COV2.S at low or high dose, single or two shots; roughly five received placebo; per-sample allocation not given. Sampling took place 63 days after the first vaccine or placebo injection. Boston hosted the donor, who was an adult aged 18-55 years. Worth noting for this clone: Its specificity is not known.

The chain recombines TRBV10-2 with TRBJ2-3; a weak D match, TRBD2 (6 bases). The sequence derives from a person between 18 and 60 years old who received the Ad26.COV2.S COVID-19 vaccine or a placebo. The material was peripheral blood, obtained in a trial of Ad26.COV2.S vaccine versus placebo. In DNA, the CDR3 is TGCGCCAGCAGTGAGCAACCGGGACTCCAGCTGGAACAGTATTTT. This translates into CASSEQPGLQLEQYF.